This T cell receptor (beta chain) was retrieved from a study of shared clonotypes between healthy human individuals. Study results and caveats: Shared across a few donors were around 5% of the naive CD4 clonotypes. The study generally estimated greater richness for naive than memory subsets.

Germline V lookup: CDR1 MNHEY, CDR2 SMNVEV (reference sequence). The CDR3 runs 15 residues. The trim removed 3 bases at V and 6 bases at J, leaving 9 bases unmatched. About this clone: Its target is unknown.

TCRdb's table, derived via immunoSEQ multiplex PCR, lists solely in-frame clones and lacks some. The profile shows around 610,000 clones, roughly 96% of them singletons. Positively selected for CCR7, the CD45RO-negative cells used as naive CD8 cells excluded terminally differentiated effector memory CD45RA+ cells. The TCR originated in a woman in her 30s in good health. The V and J genes are TRBV27 and TRBJ1-2, with 8 bases matching TRBD1. The sample comprised naive CD8+ T cells sorted from blood. The CDR3 bases are TGTGCCAGCAGTTTGATCCCAGGGGGCGGGGATGGCTACACCTTC. This codes for CASSLIPGGGDGYTF.